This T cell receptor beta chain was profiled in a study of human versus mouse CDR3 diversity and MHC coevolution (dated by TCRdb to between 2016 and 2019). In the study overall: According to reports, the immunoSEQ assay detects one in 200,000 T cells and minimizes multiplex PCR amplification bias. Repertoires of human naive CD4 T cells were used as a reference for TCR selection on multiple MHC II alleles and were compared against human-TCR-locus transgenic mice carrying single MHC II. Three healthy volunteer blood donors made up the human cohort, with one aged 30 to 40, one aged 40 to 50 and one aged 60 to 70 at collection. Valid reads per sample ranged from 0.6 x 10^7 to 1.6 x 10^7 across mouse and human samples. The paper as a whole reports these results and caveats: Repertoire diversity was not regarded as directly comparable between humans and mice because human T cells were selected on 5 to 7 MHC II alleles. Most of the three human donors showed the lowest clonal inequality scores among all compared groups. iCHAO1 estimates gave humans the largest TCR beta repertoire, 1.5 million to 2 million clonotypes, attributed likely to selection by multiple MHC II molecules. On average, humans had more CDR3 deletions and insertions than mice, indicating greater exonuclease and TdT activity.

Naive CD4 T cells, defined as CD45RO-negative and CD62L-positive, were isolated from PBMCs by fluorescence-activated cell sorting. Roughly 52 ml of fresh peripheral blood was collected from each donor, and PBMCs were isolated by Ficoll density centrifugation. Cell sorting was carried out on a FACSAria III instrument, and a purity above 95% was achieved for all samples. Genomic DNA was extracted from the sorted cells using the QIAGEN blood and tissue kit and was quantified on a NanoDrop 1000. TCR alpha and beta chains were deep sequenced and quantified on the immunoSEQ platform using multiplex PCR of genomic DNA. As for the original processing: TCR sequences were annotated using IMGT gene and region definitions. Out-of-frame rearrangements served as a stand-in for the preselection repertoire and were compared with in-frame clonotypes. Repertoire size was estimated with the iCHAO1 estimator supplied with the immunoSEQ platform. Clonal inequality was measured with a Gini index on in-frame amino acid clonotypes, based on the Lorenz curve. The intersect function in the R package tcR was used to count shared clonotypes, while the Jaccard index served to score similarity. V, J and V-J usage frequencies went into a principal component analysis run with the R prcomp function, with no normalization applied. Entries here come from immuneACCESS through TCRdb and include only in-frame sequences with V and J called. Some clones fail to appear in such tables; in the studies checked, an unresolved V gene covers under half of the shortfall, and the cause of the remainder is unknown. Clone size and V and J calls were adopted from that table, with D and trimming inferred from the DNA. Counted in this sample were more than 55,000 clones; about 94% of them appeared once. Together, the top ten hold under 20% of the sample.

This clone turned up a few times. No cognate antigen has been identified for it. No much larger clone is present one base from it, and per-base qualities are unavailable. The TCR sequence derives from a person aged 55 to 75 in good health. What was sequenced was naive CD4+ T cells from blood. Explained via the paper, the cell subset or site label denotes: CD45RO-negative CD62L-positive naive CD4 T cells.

The CDR3 loop reads CASSISGGWTGRANTGELFF. DNA sequence: TGTGCCAGTAGTATATCCGGAGGGTGGACAGGGAGGGCGAACACCGGGGAGCTGTTTTTT. The rearranged chain carries TRBV19 and TRBJ2-2; TRBD1 is possibly the D segment (8 matching bases). The cysteine opens and the phenylalanine closes a CDR3 of 20 amino acids. The sequence is cut down to CDR3 DNA, 60 bases in frame from base 1. V and J are truncated by 2 bases and 0 bases respectively, leaving an intervening sequence of 22 bases. CDR1 LNHDA and CDR2 SQIVND were looked up in the germline V gene (reference sequence).